This T cell receptor beta chain came from a study of T cell responses to AZD1222 COVID-19 vaccine. Whole-study findings and limits: The number of AZD1222 recipients seropositive at baseline was only five to seven.

The CDR3 runs to 14 residues. Germline loops: CDR1 MNHEY, CDR2 SVGAGI. V gave up 6 bases and J gave up 6 bases, with 14 bases separating them. TCRdb's table, derived via immunoSEQ multiplex PCR, lists solely in-frame clones and lacks some. Of around 120,000 clones listed, 92% are singletons. Regarding this clone: Its antigen is not identified.

The starting material was peripheral blood, obtained on day 0 of AZD1222 vaccination. The source is an adult in good health. This rearrangement joins TRBV6-5 to TRBJ2-2; tentative D call: TRBD2 (5 bases). The CDR3 coding sequence is TGTGCCAGCAGGCTGGTCGGGGTACCCGGGGAGCTGTTTTTT. It is translated as CASRLVGVPGELFF.